This entry lists 10 T cell receptor beta chains sequenced from one sample in a study of T cell repertoires in cytomegalovirus infection. One entry per CDR3 protein, called by TCRdb with MiXCR from the reads. In the table there are approximately 260,000 distinct CDR3 sequences, roughly a fifth of which are singletons. For these receptors, no antigen is known. The sequencing used cultured PBMCs, collected from culture after CMV antigen stimulation. The source is a human donor in good health (CMV status not recorded). Some clones in this sample may be carry-over from other donors' samples.

This clonotype was observed a handful of times. The rearrangement links TRBV6-1 to TRBJ2-7, with 9 bases matching TRBD2. This CDR3 spans 14 amino acids. Germline CDR1 MNHNS, CDR2 SASEGT. The ends lost 7 bases at V and 1 base at J; junction bases unmatched: 5. In DNA, the CDR3 is TGTGCCAGCAAACGACTAGCGGAGTCCTACGAGCAGTACGTC. Encoded protein: CASKRLAESYEQYV.

The V and J genes are TRBV20-1 and TRBJ2-3, with TRBD2 matching over 10 bases. With V trimmed by 2 bases and J by 4 bases, 6 bases remained unmatched. CDR3 size: 15 residues. Per the germline V gene, CDR1 is DFQATT and CDR2 is SNEGSKA (reference sequence). The CDR3 protein is CSARPAGGPSDTQYF. CDR3 DNA sequence: TGCAGTGCTAGACCAGCGGGAGGGCCATCAGATACGCAGTATTTT.

The V call is TRBV28, the J call TRBJ1-2; tentative D call: TRBD1 (5 bases). From germline, CDR1 is MDHEN and CDR2 SYDVKM. The CDR3 loop spans 14 amino acids. The ends were cut back, 6 bases at V and 3 bases at J, with 14 bases in the middle. CDR3 loop: CASRSYDRYYGYTF. As DNA, the CDR3 is TGTGCCAGCAGATCTTACGACAGATACTATGGCTACACCTTC.

The chain joins TRBV29-1 to TRBJ2-3; D gene uncertain. Trimming cost V 0 bases and J 0 bases, with 7 bases left between them. Germline V CDR1 and CDR2: SQVTM, ANQGSEA. The CDR3 runs to 14 residues. The CDR3 DNA reads TGCAGCGTTGAAGAAGGGTGGAGCACAGATACGCAGTATTTT. Its translation is CSVEEGWSTDTQYF.

This clonotype was seen more than once but under ten times. The gene calls are TRBV7-2 and TRBJ2-5, with D perhaps TRBD1 (5 bases). The V end lost 2 bases, the J end lost 2 bases, and 12 bases lay between the germline ends. The germline CDR1 and CDR2 sequences are SGHTA and FQGNSA. The CDR3 extends over 15 amino acids. CDR3 in amino acids: CASSLLVGVQETQYF. CDR3 nucleotide sequence: TGTGCCAGCAGCTTACTAGTAGGGGTGCAAGAGACCCAGTACTTC. The full variable domain, rest sourced from reference TRBV7-2 and TRBJ2-5, is GAGVSQSPSNKVTEKGKDVELRCDPISGHTALYWYRQSLGQGLEFLIYFQGNSAPDKSGLPSDRFSAERTGGSVSTLTIQRTQQEDSAVYLCASSLLVGVQETQYFGPGTRLLVL.

The V gene is TRBV7-9, the J gene TRBJ2-7; the D gene is possibly TRBD2 (5 bases). With 3 bases removed from V and 9 bases from J, the gap between germline ends came to 15 bases. The CDR3 totals 13 residues. The germline gives CDR1 SEHNR, CDR2 FQNEAQ (reference sequence). CDR3 sequence: CASSFFNSAGQYF. CDR3 nucleotides: TGTGCCAGCAGCTTCTTTAACTCTGCGGGGCAGTACTTC.

There are many counts of this clonotype. The J gene is TRBJ2-3, the V gene TRBV19; 9 bases are a match to TRBD2. This CDR3 is built from 15 residues. Unmatched junction bases numbered 3, after V lost 4 bases and J lost 1 base. Per the germline V gene, CDR1 is LNHDA and CDR2 is SQIVND (reference sequence). In DNA, the CDR3 is TGTGCCAGTAGTACCAGGACTAGCGGCACAGATACGCAGTATTTT. As protein: CASSTRTSGTDTQYF.

In its sample, this clonotype was seen a few times. The rearrangement joins TRBV6-5 to TRBJ2-7; D gene ambiguous. Trimming cost V 2 bases and J 7 bases, with 12 bases left between them. CDR3 length: 13 amino acids. Germline values: CDR1 MNHEY, CDR2 SVGAGI. The CDR3 region is CASSYGPGIEQYV. The CDR3 DNA follows: TGTGCCAGCAGTTACGGGCCAGGTATAGAGCAGTACGTC.

This clonotype was detected ten times or more. V is TRBV7-2 and J is TRBJ2-2, with 9 bases fitting TRBD1. Germline V gives CDR1 SGHTA, CDR2 FQGNSA. Trimming removed 6 bases from V and 0 bases from J; junction bases left unmatched: 2. CDR3 length: 15 amino acids. The CDR3 coding sequence is TGTGCCAGCAGAGGACAGGGGTCGAACACCGGGGAGCTGTTTTTT. Its translation: CASRGQGSNTGELFF.

This clonotype has a handful of counts. The chain employs TRBV19 and TRBJ1-5; possibly TRBD1 for D (6 bases). This CDR3 spans 18 amino acids. V lost 4 bases to trimming and J lost 4 bases, with 23 bases between them. Germline CDR1 reads LNHDA; CDR2 reads SQIVND (reference sequence). This chain's CDR3 is CASSTLLPGQTPNQPQHF. The CDR3 coding sequence is TGTGCCAGTAGTACCCTCCTCCCCGGACAGACTCCGAATCAGCCCCAGCATTTT.